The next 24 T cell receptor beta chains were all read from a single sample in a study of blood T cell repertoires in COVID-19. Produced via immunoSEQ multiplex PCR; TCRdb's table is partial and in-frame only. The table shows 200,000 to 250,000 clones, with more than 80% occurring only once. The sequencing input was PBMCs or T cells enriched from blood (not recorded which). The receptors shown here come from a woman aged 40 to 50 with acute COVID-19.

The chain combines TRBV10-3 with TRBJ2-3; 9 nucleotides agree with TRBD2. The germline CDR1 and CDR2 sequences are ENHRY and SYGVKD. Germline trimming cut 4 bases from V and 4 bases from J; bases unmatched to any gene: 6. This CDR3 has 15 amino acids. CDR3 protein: CAISAGGGAADTQYF. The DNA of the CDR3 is TGTGCCATCAGTGCTGGCGGGGGGGCAGCAGATACGCAGTATTTT.

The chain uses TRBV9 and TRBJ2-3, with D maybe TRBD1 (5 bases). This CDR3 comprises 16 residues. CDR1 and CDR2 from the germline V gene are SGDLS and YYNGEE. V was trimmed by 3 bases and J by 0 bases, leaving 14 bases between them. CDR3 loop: CASSGGLTESTDTQYF. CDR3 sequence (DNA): TGTGCCAGCAGCGGCGGTCTGACAGAAAGCACAGATACGCAGTATTTT.

The CDR3 DNA reads TGCGCCAGCAGCCCCAGGGCAGGGGGCACTGGGGCCAACGTCCTGACTTTC. Protein: CASSPRAGGTGANVLTF. The chain employs TRBV5-1 and TRBJ2-6; 8 bases are shared with TRBD1. After removal of 4 bases from V and 2 bases from J, the junction contained 8 bases not matched to a gene. CDR1 and CDR2 (germline): SGHRS, YFSETQ. The CDR3 spans 17 residues.

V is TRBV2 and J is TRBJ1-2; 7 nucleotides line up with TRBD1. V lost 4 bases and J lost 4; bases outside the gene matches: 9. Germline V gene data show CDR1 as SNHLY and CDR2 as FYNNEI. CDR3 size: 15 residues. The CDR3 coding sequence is TGTGCCAGCAGTGCCGAAGGGGGCTCGAGCTATGGCTACACCTTC. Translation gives CASSAEGGSSYGYTF.

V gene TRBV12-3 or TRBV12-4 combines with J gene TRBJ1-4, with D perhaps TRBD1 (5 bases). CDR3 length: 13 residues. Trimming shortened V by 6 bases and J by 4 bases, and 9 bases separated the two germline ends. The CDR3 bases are TGTGCCAGCAGCAAGACAGTTAATGAAAAACTGTTTTTT. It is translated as CASSKTVNEKLFF.

CDR3 loop: CASSVGADEAFF. The CDR3 coding sequence is TGTGCCAGCAGCGTAGGGGCAGATGAAGCTTTCTTT. This chain links TRBV9 with TRBJ1-1; unclear D gene. This CDR3 spans 12 amino acids. Germline CDR1 SGDLS, CDR2 YYNGEE. Between the trimmed V and J ends, which lost 0 bases and 7 bases, there was a span of 7 bases.

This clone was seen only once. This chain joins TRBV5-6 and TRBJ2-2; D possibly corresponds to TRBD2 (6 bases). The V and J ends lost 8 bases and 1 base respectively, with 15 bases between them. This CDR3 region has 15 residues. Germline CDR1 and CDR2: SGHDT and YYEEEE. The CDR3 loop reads CASTPGLMNTGELFF. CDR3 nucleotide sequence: TGTGCCAGTACTCCGGGACTTATGAACACCGGGGAGCTGTTTTTT.

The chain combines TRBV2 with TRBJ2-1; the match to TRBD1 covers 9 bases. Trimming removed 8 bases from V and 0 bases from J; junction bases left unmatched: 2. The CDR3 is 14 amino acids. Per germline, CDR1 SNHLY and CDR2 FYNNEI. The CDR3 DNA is TGTGCCAGCCGACAGGGGGGCTCCTACAATGAGCAGTTCTTC. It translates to CASRQGGSYNEQFF.

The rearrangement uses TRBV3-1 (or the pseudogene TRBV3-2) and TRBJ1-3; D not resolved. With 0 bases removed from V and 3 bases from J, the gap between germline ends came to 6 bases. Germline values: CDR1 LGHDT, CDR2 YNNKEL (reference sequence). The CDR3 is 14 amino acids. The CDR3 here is CASSQDLSGNTIYF. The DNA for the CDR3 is TGTGCCAGCAGCCAAGATCTCAGTGGAAACACCATATATTTT.

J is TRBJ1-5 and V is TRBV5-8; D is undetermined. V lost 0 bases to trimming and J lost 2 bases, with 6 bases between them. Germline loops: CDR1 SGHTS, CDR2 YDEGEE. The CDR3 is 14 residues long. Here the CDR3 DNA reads TGTGCCAGCAGCTTGGGCGGGGGCAATCAGCCCCAGCATTTT. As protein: CASSLGGGNQPQHF.

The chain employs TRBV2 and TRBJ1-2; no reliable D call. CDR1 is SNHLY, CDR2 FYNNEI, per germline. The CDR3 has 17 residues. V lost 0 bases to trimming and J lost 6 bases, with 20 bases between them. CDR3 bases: TGTGCCAGCAGTGAAGCCGGGGAAAGGGTTACGTCGGATGGCTACACCTTC. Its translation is CASSEAGERVTSDGYTF.

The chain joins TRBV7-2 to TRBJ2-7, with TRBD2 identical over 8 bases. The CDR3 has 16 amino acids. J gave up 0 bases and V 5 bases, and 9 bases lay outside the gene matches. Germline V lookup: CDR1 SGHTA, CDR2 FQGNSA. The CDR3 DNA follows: TGTGCCAGCAGCATCCGGGGGGGGGCCTCCTCCTACGAGCAGTACTTC. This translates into CASSIRGGASSYEQYF.

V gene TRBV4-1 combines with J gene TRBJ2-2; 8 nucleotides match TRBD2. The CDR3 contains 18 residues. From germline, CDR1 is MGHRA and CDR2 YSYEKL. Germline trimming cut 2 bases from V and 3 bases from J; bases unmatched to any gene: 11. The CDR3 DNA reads TGCGCCAGCAGCCAACCCCCCGGGGGGGGCCGGGACACCGGGGAGCTGTTTTTT. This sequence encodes CASSQPPGGGRDTGELFF.

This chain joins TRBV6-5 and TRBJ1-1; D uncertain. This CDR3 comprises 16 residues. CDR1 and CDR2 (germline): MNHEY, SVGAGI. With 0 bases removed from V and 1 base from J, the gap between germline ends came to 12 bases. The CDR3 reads CASSYSFGVRNTEAFF. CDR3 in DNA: TGTGCCAGCAGTTACTCCTTCGGGGTACGGAACACTGAAGCTTTCTTT.

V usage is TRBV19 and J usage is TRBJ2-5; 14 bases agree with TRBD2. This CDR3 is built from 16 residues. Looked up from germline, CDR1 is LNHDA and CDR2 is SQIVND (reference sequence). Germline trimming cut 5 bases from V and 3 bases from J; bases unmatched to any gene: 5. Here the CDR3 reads CASSGAGLAGEETQYF. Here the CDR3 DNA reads TGTGCCAGTAGTGGGGCGGGACTAGCGGGGGAAGAGACCCAGTACTTC.

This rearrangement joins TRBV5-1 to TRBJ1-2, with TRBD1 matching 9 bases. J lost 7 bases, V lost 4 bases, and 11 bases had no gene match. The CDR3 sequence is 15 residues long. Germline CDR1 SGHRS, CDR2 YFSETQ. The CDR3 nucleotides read TGCGCCAGCAGCACAATTACAGGGGGCGCGGGTGGCTACACCTTC. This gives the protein CASSTITGGAGGYTF. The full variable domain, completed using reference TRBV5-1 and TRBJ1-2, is KAGVTQTPRYLIKTRGQQVTLSCSPISGHRSVSWYQQTPGQGLQFLFEYFSETQRNKGNFPGRFSGRQFSNSRSEMNVSTLELGDSALYLCASSTITGGAGGYTFGSGTRLTVV.

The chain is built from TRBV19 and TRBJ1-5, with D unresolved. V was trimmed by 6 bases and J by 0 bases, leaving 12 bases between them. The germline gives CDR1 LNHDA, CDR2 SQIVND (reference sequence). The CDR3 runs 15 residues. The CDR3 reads CASRMMQVSNQPQHF. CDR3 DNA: TGTGCCAGTAGGATGATGCAGGTTAGCAATCAGCCCCAGCATTTT.

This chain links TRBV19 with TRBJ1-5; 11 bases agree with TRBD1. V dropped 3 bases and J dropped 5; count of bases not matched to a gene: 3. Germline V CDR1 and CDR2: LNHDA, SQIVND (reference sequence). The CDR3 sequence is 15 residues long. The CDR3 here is CASSIQDRGHQPQHF. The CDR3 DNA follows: TGTGCCAGTAGTATTCAGGACAGGGGGCATCAGCCCCAGCATTTT.

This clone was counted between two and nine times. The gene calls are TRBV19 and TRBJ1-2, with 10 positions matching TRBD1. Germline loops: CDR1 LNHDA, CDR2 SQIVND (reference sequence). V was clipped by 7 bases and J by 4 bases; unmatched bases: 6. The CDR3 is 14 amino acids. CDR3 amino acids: CASITGQGSYGYTF. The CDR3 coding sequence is TGTGCCAGTATCACGGGACAGGGGAGCTATGGCTACACCTTC.

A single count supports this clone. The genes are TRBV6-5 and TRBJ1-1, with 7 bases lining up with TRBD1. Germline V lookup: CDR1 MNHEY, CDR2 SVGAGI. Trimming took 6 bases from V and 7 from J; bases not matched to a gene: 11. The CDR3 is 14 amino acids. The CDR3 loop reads CASSSRYRGNEAFF. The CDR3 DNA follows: TGTGCCAGCAGCTCACGGTACAGGGGAAATGAAGCTTTCTTT.

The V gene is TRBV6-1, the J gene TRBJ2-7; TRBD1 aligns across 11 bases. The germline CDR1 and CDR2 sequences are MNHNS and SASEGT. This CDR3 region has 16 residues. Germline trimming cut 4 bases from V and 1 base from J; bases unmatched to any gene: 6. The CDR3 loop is CASSADRGPPSYEQYV. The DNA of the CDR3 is TGTGCCAGCAGTGCGGACAGGGGGCCTCCGTCCTACGAGCAGTACGTC.

The DNA for the CDR3 is TGTGCCAGCAGTCTACGGGGGGCGGAAAAACTGTTTTTT. The encoded protein is CASSLRGAEKLFF. This chain uses TRBV2 with TRBJ1-4, with a tentative D call TRBD1 (6 bases). The V gene's germline CDR1 is SNHLY and CDR2 FYNNEI. The CDR3 runs 13 residues. V was trimmed by 5 bases and J by 8 bases, leaving 12 bases between them. The complete variable domain, with remaining parts taken from reference TRBV2 and TRBJ1-4, reads EPEVTQTPSHQVTQMGQEVILRCVPISNHLYFYWYRQILGQKVEFLVSFYNNEISEKSEIFDDQFSVERPDGSNFTLKIRSTKLEDSAMYFCASSLRGAEKLFFGSGTQLSVL.

The CDR3 DNA is TGTGCCAGCAGTTTATTGGGTACAGGATCCTACGAGCAGTACTTC. The encoded protein is CASSLLGTGSYEQYF. This chain joins TRBV27 and TRBJ2-7, with D possibly matching TRBD1 (5 bases). Germline V gene data show CDR1 as MNHEY and CDR2 as SMNVEV (reference sequence). This CDR3 comprises 15 residues. The germline V and J ends were trimmed by 1 base and 1 base, with 11 bases remaining between them.

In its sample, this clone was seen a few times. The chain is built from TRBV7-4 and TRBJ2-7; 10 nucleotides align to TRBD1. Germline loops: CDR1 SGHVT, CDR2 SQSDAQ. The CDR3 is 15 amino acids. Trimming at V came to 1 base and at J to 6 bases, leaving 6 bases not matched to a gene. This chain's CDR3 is CASSLGRQGAAEQYV. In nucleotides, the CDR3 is TGTGCCAGCAGCTTAGGTAGACAGGGGGCGGCCGAGCAGTACGTC.